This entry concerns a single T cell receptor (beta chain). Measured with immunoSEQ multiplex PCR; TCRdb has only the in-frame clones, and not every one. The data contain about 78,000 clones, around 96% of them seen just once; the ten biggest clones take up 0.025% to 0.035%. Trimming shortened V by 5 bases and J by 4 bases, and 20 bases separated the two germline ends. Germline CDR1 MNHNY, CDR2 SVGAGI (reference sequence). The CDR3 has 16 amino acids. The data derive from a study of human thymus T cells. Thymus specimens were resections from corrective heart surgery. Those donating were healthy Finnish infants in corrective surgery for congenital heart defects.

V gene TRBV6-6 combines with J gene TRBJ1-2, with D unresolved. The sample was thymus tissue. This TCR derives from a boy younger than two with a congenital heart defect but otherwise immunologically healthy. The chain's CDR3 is CASSPEGRQEPYGYTF. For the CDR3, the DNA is TGTGCCAGCAGTCCTGAGGGCAGGCAAGAGCCCTATGGCTACACCTTC.